A single sample gave rise to the 19 T cell receptor beta chains below, sequenced in a study of beta chain features in type 1 diabetes. Study findings and constraints: When Type 1 diabetes patients were examined, their TCRB CDR3s proved moderately but significantly shorter in all four CD4+ subsets.

Reverse transcription of all isolated RNA meant that expressed TCRB transcripts were sequenced. Method: immunoSEQ multiplex PCR; TCRdb's copy keeps in-frame clones and lacks some. The sample shows hundreds of thousands of clones, around 15% of them seen only once. Their antigen targets remain unknown. The source material was naive CD4+ T cells from blood. All receptors come from a man aged 18 to 30 with type 1 diabetes.

The table lists this clone with a few counts. V gene TRBV4-3 combines with J gene TRBJ2-7, with TRBD1 as a possible D gene (6 bases). Germline lookup yields CDR1 LGHNA and CDR2 YSLEER. CDR3 length: 15 amino acids. V was clipped by 1 base and J by 2 bases, with 12 bases between them. CDR3 DNA sequence: TGCGCCAGCAGCCAAGGGGGGACAATCCCCTACGAGCAGTACTTC. As protein: CASSQGGTIPYEQYF.

The chain employs TRBV30 and TRBJ1-1, with unresolved D. Germline CDR1 is GTSNPN and CDR2 is SVGIG (reference sequence). The germline V and J ends were trimmed by 5 bases and 3 bases, with 10 bases remaining between them. CDR3 length equals 12 residues. The CDR3: CAWVPGYTEAFF. The CDR3 DNA follows: TGTGCCTGGGTCCCGGGGTACACTGAAGCTTTCTTT.

The J gene is TRBJ1-1, the V gene TRBV11-2; the D is unclear. CDR1 and CDR2 from the germline V gene are SGHAT and FQNNGV. V lost 2 bases and J 7 bases, leaving 11 bases between the germline ends. This CDR3 region has 13 residues. This CDR3 is CASSLYPGIEAFF. The DNA for the CDR3 is TGTGCCAGCAGCTTATATCCTGGGATTGAAGCTTTCTTT.

The CDR3 DNA reads as TGTGCCAGCAGCTTAGCGGGGGGCTCGGATGAGCAGTTCTTC. The encoded protein is CASSLAGGSDEQFF. The genes are TRBV7-2 and TRBJ2-1; D possibly uses TRBD1 or TRBD2 (6 bases each). This CDR3 comprises 14 residues. V was trimmed by 0 bases and J by 8 bases, leaving 11 bases between them. In germline, CDR1 is SGHTA, CDR2 FQGNSA.

Note on this clone: Distinct nucleotide sequences in the sample also encode this CDR3. The rearrangement joins TRBV29-1 to TRBJ1-3, with D unclear. Germline V gives CDR1 SQVTM, CDR2 ANQGSEA. CDR3 length equals 11 residues. V lost 5 bases, J lost 0 bases, and 2 bases lay in between. CDR3 DNA sequence: TGCAGCGTTCTCTCTGGAAACACCATATATTTT. Protein: CSVLSGNTIYF.

The rearrangement links TRBV2 to TRBJ2-1; 10 nucleotides line up with TRBD2. The V segment lost 8 bases and the J segment 9 bases; nucleotides outside the gene matches: 13. The germline CDR1 and CDR2 sequences are SNHLY and FYNNEI. The CDR3 contains 15 residues. CDR3 loop: CASPARSSGSSEQFF. In DNA form, the CDR3 reads TGTGCCAGCCCAGCAAGGTCTAGCGGGAGTAGTGAGCAGTTCTTC.

This clone was recorded a few times. The chain couples TRBV29-1 to TRBJ2-3; D is perhaps TRBD1 or TRBD2 (5 bases each). The germline V gene encodes CDR1 SQVTM and CDR2 ANQGSEA. Deletions cut 7 bases from V and 0 bases from J, with 20 bases between. The CDR3 sequence is 16 residues long. CDR3 region: CSAGALGAPSTDTQYF. The CDR3 nucleotides read TGCAGCGCCGGGGCCCTAGGTGCACCCAGCACAGATACGCAGTATTTT.

Regarding this clone: The same CDR3 arises from other DNA sequences in this sample as well. The J gene is TRBJ2-5, the V gene TRBV7-6, with D possibly TRBD2 on 5 matching bases. V dropped 0 bases and J dropped 2 bases, with 10 bases sitting between them. This CDR3 has 15 amino acids. Per the germline V gene, CDR1 is SGHVS and CDR2 is FNYEAQ. CDR3 sequence reads: CASSLAGVGQETQYF. The CDR3 nucleotides are TGTGCCAGCAGCTTAGCGGGAGTCGGACAAGAGACCCAGTACTTC.

Remarks on this clone: Other DNA variants within this sample encode the same CDR3. J is TRBJ2-1 and V is TRBV20-1; no clear D. Germline lookup yields CDR1 DFQATT and CDR2 SNEGSKA (reference sequence). This CDR3 region has 10 residues. Between the trimmed V and J ends, which lost 5 bases and 5 bases, there was a span of 4 bases. CDR3 sequence reads: CSAWNNEQFF. The CDR3 DNA reads as TGCAGTGCTTGGAACAATGAGCAGTTCTTC.

The chain uses TRBV9 and TRBJ1-5; D call uncertain. CDR1 and CDR2 from the germline V gene are SGDLS and YYNGEE. The V gene lost 0 bases and the J gene lost 0 bases, with 7 bases spanning the gap. The length of the CDR3 is 15 residues. The CDR3 is CASSVGPASNQPQHF. The CDR3 coding sequence is TGTGCCAGCAGCGTAGGCCCAGCTAGCAATCAGCCCCAGCATTTT.

The rearrangement uses TRBV4-2 and TRBJ2-1; 13 positions agree with TRBD2. In germline, CDR1 is LGHNA, CDR2 YNFKEQ. Trimming cost V 4 bases and J 0 bases; bases outside gene matches: 9. The CDR3 has 19 amino acids. DNA of the CDR3: TGTGCCAGCAGCCCCCGGACTAGCGGGAGAGGGAGCTCCTACAATGAGCAGTTCTTC. Encoded protein: CASSPRTSGRGSSYNEQFF.

This clone was counted only a few times. This rearrangement joins TRBV11-3 to TRBJ2-1, with a tentative D call TRBD2 (5 bases). The CDR3 covers 15 residues. V was pared by 1 base and J by 8 bases, with 15 bases between. Germline V gives CDR1 SGHNT, CDR2 YENEEA. Here the CDR3 reads CASSLGRGFGYEQFF. CDR3 coding DNA: TGTGCCAGCAGCTTAGGACGGGGTTTTGGGTATGAGCAGTTCTTC. Looking up the rest from reference TRBV11-3 and TRBJ2-1 gives the full variable domain: EAGVVQSPRYKIIEKKQPVAFWCNPISGHNTLYWYLQNLGQGPELLIRYENEEAVDDSQLPKDRFSAERLKGVDSTLKIQPAELGDSAVYLCASSLGRGFGYEQFFGPGTRLTVL.

The rearrangement uses TRBV13 and TRBJ2-5; 9 bases fit TRBD1. The junction had 9 bases not matched to a gene; V was cut back by 5 bases and J by 5 bases. This CDR3 comprises 15 residues. Germline values: CDR1 PRHDT, CDR2 FYEKMQ (reference sequence). CDR3 region: CASSQGQGMMETQYF. The DNA for the CDR3 is TGTGCCAGCAGCCAGGGACAGGGAATGATGGAGACCCAGTACTTC. Variable domain in full (rest from reference TRBV13 and TRBJ2-5): AAGVIQSPRHLIKEKRETATLKCYPIPRHDTVYWYQQGPGQDPQFLISFYEKMQSDKGSIPDRFSAQQFSDYHSELNMSSLELGDSALYFCASSQGQGMMETQYFGPGTRLLVL.

The chain carries TRBV7-2 and TRBJ2-7; a weak D match, TRBD2 (6 bases). The ends were cut back, 2 bases at V and 1 base at J, with 24 bases in the middle. The CDR3 covers 19 residues. Germline V gene data show CDR1 as SGHTA and CDR2 as FQGNSA. DNA of the CDR3: TGTGCCAGCAGCTTACAGGTCAAAACCAACCTTGGGGGGTCCTACGAGCAGTACTTC. Translated: CASSLQVKTNLGGSYEQYF. The full variable domain, completed using reference TRBV7-2 and TRBJ2-7, is GAGVSQSPSNKVTEKGKDVELRCDPISGHTALYWYRQSLGQGLEFLIYFQGNSAPDKSGLPSDRFSAERTGGSVSTLTIQRTQQEDSAVYLCASSLQVKTNLGGSYEQYFGPGTRLTVT.

This clone has only a few counts. V gene TRBV14 combines with J gene TRBJ1-3; D not resolved. The germline V gene has CDR1 SGHDN and CDR2 FVKESK. V was cut by 4 bases and J by 4 bases, with 11 bases left in between. The CDR3 covers 14 residues. CDR3 bases: TGTGCCAGCAGCCGGACGGCCCCAGGAAACACCATATATTTT. Protein product: CASSRTAPGNTIYF.

The chain joins TRBV13 to TRBJ2-7, with D possibly matching TRBD2 (5 bases). Germline assignment: CDR1 PRHDT and CDR2 FYEKMQ (reference sequence). The CDR3 totals 15 residues. V lost 5 bases and J lost 0, with 14 bases in between. CDR3 sequence: CASSLSLGSSYEQYF. Written as DNA, the CDR3 is TGTGCCAGCAGCCTCTCCCTAGGGAGCTCCTACGAGCAGTACTTC.

This clone was seen only a few times. Within the sample, other DNA sequences also encode this same CDR3. This chain links TRBV5-1 with TRBJ1-5; D might be TRBD1 (6 bases). Per the germline V gene, CDR1 is SGHRS and CDR2 is YFSETQ. V lost 4 bases and J lost 4, with 12 bases in between. The CDR3 runs 14 residues. The CDR3: CASSLTGYNQPQHF. As DNA, the CDR3 is TGCGCCAGCAGCCTTACAGGGTATAATCAGCCCCAGCATTTT.

The gene calls are TRBV10-3 and TRBJ1-6; perhaps TRBD1 as D (5 bases). CDR1 is ENHRY, CDR2 SYGVKD, per germline. The CDR3 is 14 amino acids. V was trimmed by 7 bases and J by 5 bases, leaving 12 bases between them. DNA of the CDR3: TGTGCCATCACTGCCACAGGTGATAATTCACCCCTCCACTTT. Its translation is CAITATGDNSPLHF.

This sequence joins TRBV27 and TRBJ2-3, with unresolved D. V lost 6 bases and J 0 bases, leaving 10 bases between the germline ends. Germline CDR1 is MNHEY and CDR2 is SMNVEV (reference sequence). The CDR3 has 14 residues. Here the CDR3 reads CASSVGFSTDTQYF. CDR3 in DNA: TGTGCCAGCAGCGTCGGGTTTAGCACAGATACGCAGTATTTT.